This T cell receptor beta chain was recorded in a study of shared clonotypes between healthy human individuals. Study-level results: Naive subsets usually exceeded memory subsets in estimated richness.

All donors were Caucasian adults living in Nashville, Tennessee. The material for each subset, its genomic DNA, was split evenly across several immunoSEQ plates. Some clones are missing from TCRdb's copy, which holds only in-frame ones; the method was immunoSEQ multiplex PCR. The table records some 1.5 million clones, approximately 98% of them present only once. As to this clone: Its target is unknown.

The specimen sequenced was naive CD4+ T cells sorted from blood. Specified subset: CD45RA+ positively selected. This TCR derives from a man in his thirties or forties in good health.

CDR3 amino acids: CASSQAGLADYEQYF. The CDR3 coding sequence is TGCGCCAGCAGCCAGGCAGGACTAGCGGACTACGAGCAGTACTTC. The V call is TRBV4-1, the J call TRBJ2-7; 10 positions agree with TRBD2. Germline CDR1 and CDR2: MGHRA and YSYEKL. The junction had 5 bases not matched to a gene; V was cut back by 3 bases and J by 3 bases. The CDR3 loop spans 15 amino acids.